A few counts support the clone carrying this TCR beta chain. What it binds is unknown. A UMI-containing oligonucleotide was joined by 3' ligation to the TCR cDNA template. Whole-blood samples were around 2.3 ml of peripheral blood from healthy adult volunteers. Cells were not sorted; total RNA input targeted about 1 to 1,100 ng. This sample stems from a study of naive and memory T cell subsets. Amplification of ligated cDNA took four PCR rounds with SP2 and nested alpha and beta constant primers. Alpha and beta constant region primers primed reverse transcription for blood and skin samples. Using its own MiXCR run on the 5' RACE reads, TCRdb lists one record per CDR3 protein. Of around 48,000 distinct CDR3 sequences in the sample, around 5% were seen once. Study-level findings and limits: Potentially, T cell activation and differentiation skew this RNA-based measurement.

CDR3 size: 13 residues. Looked up from germline, CDR1 is SGHRS and CDR2 is YFSETQ. Trimming shortened V by 4 bases and J by 5 bases, and 12 bases separated the two germline ends. The chain carries TRBV5-1 and TRBJ2-5; D perhaps matches TRBD2 (6 bases). The sequence came from a female donor in good health. In nucleotides, the CDR3 is TGCGCCAGCAGCAGAAAGGAGGGGGAGACCCAGTACTTC. It yields the protein CASSRKEGETQYF.